The rows below give T cell receptor beta chains drawn from one sample of a study of cytomegalovirus exposure and HLA in healthy donors. TCRdb keeps only in-frame clones here, not all; method: immunoSEQ multiplex PCR. The data hold around 150,000 clones, with approximately 79% observed a single time. Material: PBMCs. These receptors were obtained from a human donor in good health. Both conserved end residues are part of each CDR3. D genes are given only for firm matches.

TRBV4-1	15	TRBD1	TRBJ2-5	CASSQASGGLETQYF	TGCGCCAGCAGCCAGGCCTCAGGGGGCCTAGAGACCCAGTACTTC
TRBV7-9	14	TRBD1	TRBJ1-2	CASSGQGEDYGYTF	TGTGCCAGCAGTGGACAGGGAGAGGACTATGGCTACACCTTC
TRBV12-5	12	.	TRBJ2-5	CASGLRRETQYF	TGTGCTAGTGGTTTGCGTAGAGAGACCCAGTACTTC
TRBV11-2	15	TRBD2	TRBJ2-5	CASSLKGGREETQYF	TGTGCCAGCAGCTTAAAGGGAGGGCGAGAGGAGACCCAGTACTTC
TRBV7-9	14	TRBD1	TRBJ1-2	CASSLSTGGDGYTF	TGTGCCAGCAGCTTAAGCACAGGGGGGGATGGCTACACCTTC
TRBV4-3	16	TRBD2	TRBJ2-5	CASSQVSAGGLETQYF	TGCGCCAGCAGCCAAGTTTCTGCGGGGGGGCTCGAGACCCAGTACTTC
TRBV7-2	16	TRBD2	TRBJ2-3	CASSLLAGGRTDTQYF	TGTGCCAGCAGCCTTTTAGCGGGGGGCCGCACAGATACGCAGTATTTT
TRBV6-1	15	TRBD1	TRBJ1-4	CASKRADRYNEKLFF	TGTGCCAGCAAAAGAGCGGACAGGTATAATGAAAAACTGTTTTTT
TRBV6-6	14	TRBD1	TRBJ1-2	CASSYSQGNYGYTF	TGTGCCAGCAGTTACTCACAGGGGAACTATGGCTACACCTTC
TRBV7-2	16	TRBD2	TRBJ2-5	CASSLDGGGAGETQYF	TGTGCCAGCAGCTTAGATGGCGGGGGGGCCGGGGAGACCCAGTACTTC
TRBV2	13	TRBD2	TRBJ2-1	CASTGGPTGVQFF	TGTGCCAGCACGGGGGGACCCACGGGGGTGCAGTTCTTC